This T cell receptor beta chain was recorded in a study of T cells in localized non-small cell lung cancer (dated by TCRdb to between 2020 and 2021). General notes on the study: The study analyzed T cell repertoires of hundreds of early-stage NSCLC patients, comparing tumors and uninvolved tumor-adjacent lungs. The cohort consisted of approximately 240 treatment-naive NSCLC patients whose localized lung tumors had been resected. The mean age of the NSCLC patients was around 65 years, with 130 or so men and 95 to 110 women.

At diagnosis, tumor, uninvolved tumor-adjacent lung and peripheral blood were collected and then preserved as a mix of FFPE and fresh-frozen material. For TCR repertoire profiling, the blood samples were analyzed as peripheral blood mononuclear cells. Overall study outcomes, separate from this receptor: Because of the exploratory design, TCR variables were selected using unadjusted p-values without false-discovery rate correction. Higher blood T cell density associated with longer overall survival, while higher adjacent-lung clonality associated with shorter survival. Uninvolved tumor-adjacent lung showed the highest T cell clonality, higher than tumor, which suggests more focused antigenic responses in the uninvolved tumor-adjacent lung. Because multi-region sequencing of the tumors was not done, intratumor heterogeneity could not be ruled out. A median of roughly 58 of the top 100 tumor clones were detected in paired uninvolved adjacent lung, and 25 to 35 of these tumor clones were also found among the top 100 clones of the paired uninvolved adjacent lung.

About this clone itself: Its antigen is not yet known. Base qualities are not recorded, but no much larger clone differs from it by a single base.

The immunoSEQ Assay was used to sequence TCR beta CDR3 regions from DNA. As for how the authors treated the data: To compute T cell density, TCR beta template counts were normalized to usable DNA, which was estimated by amplifying housekeeping genes. Using the preseqR package, richness was estimated by extrapolating to 120,000 templates for tissue samples and 400,000 templates for PBMC samples. Clonality was defined by subtracting Pielou's evenness from one. Tissue-enriched TCRs were identified through differential abundance testing performed on productive amino-acid clonotypes, with a minimum total count of 5 and an alpha of 0.1. The Jaccard Index and the Morisita Overlap Index were used to measure how much the repertoires overlapped between compartments. GLIPH grouped TCR beta CDR3s together with public tetramer-defined viral CDR3s, and a viral motif had to include at least three viral sequences and show V-gene enrichment. Not all clones reach the TCRdb copy of this immuneACCESS table, which keeps in-frame sequences only. Checked studies attribute under half of the gap to unresolved V genes and leave the rest unexplained. The DNA gave D and trimming, while V, J and clone size come from that table. The sample has around 70,000 clones on record, roughly 90% of them singletons. Roughly 22% of the sample goes to the ten largest clones.

Trimming removed 3 bases from V and 6 bases from J; the gene matches leave 11 bases unexplained. The CDR3 runs 16 residues from the cysteine to the phenylalanine. Solely the CDR3 DNA is kept, with 48 bases framed from the first base. As encoded in the germline V gene, CDR1 is ENHRY while CDR2 is SYGVKD. Sequenced here: peripheral blood, sampled before any cancer treatment. Rearrangement joined TRBV10-3 to TRBJ2-1; 7 nucleotides in the junction match TRBD2. The sequence derives from a male donor aged 60 or over with stage III squamous cell lung carcinoma. The CDR3 protein sequence reads: CAISDSGGGGFNEQFF. The DNA sequence reads TGTGCCATCAGTGATAGTGGCGGCGGGGGATTCAATGAGCAGTTCTTC.